The clone carrying this T cell receptor (beta chain) occurred once. A library of TCRbeta sequences, prepared with unique molecular identifiers, was generated. TCRdb processed the PCR reads anew with MiXCR; each CDR3 protein has one entry. The data show 600,000 to 700,000 distinct CDR3 sequences, 16% seen once. The data were taken from a study of T-cell reconstitution after alpha-beta-depleted transplantation in children. CDR1 and CDR2 (germline): LNHNV, YYDKDF (reference sequence). Trimming pared 0 bases from V and 4 bases from J, leaving 6 bases between. This CDR3 comprises 13 residues. The sample was PBMCs from the stem cell graft donor, taken from the stem cell graft. This receptor was obtained from a human donor who donated a stem cell graft to a child with acute myeloid leukemia. The J gene is TRBJ1-1, the V gene TRBV15; D is unresolved. CDR3 sequence: CATSREVGTEAFF. CDR3 DNA: TGTGCCACCAGCAGAGAGGTGGGCACTGAAGCTTTCTTT. Complete variable domain (other parts from reference TRBV15 and TRBJ1-1): DAMVIQNPRYQVTQFGKPVTLSCSQTLNHNVMYWYQQKSSQAPKLLFHYYDKDFNNEADTPDNFQSRRPNTSFCFLDIRSPGLGDTAMYLCATSREVGTEAFFGQGTRLTVV.